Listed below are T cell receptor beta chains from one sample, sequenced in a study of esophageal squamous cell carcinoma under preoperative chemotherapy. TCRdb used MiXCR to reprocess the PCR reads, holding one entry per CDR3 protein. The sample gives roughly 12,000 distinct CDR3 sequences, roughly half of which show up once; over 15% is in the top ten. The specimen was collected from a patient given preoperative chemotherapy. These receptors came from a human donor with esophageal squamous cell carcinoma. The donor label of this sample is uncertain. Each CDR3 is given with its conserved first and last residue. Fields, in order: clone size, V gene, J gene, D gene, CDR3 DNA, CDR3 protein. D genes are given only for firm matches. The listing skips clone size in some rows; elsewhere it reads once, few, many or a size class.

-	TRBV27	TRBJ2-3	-	TGTGCCAGCAGTTTAGGAAGAGATACGCAGTATTTT	CASSLGRDTQYF
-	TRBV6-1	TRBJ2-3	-	TGTGCCAGCGGGAACACAGATACGCAGTATTTT	CASGNTDTQYF
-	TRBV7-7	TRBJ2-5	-	TGTGCTAGCAGCCCGGCAGGGAGGAGTGGAGAGACCCAGTACTTC	CASSPAGRSGETQYF
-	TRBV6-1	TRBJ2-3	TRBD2	TGTGGCGGGGGTCCCGGGGGAGGGGAGGCAGAGACGCAGTATTTT	CGGGPGGGEAETQYF
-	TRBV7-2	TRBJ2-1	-	TGTGCCAGCAGGGCTGCGGATATATTGGAGACCCAGTTCTTC	CASRAADILETQFF
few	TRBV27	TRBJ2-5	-	TGTGCCAGCAGTTTCGTAGGAGAGACCCAGTACTTC	CASSFVGETQYF
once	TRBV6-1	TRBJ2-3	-	TGTGCCAGCAGTGAAGGTTTGGGCACAGAGAAGCAGTATTTT	CASSEGLGTEKQYF
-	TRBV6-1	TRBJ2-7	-	TGTGCCAGCAGTGAAGGTGGCAGGTACGAGCAGTACTTC	CASSEGGRYEQYF
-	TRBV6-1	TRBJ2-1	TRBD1	TGTGCCAGCAGACCCGGGGCAGGGGGCTACGATGAGCAGTTCTTC	CASRPGAGGYDEQFF
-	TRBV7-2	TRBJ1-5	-	TGTGCCAGCAGCTTAGCGCTCGCCAATCAGCCCCAGCATTTT	CASSLALANQPQHF
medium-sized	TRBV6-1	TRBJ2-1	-	TGTGCGAGCGGGGTACGAGGGGGTGAGCAGTTCTTC	CASGVRGGEQFF
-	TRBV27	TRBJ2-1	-	TGTGCCAGCAGTTTATGGTCTAGCGCAAACAATGAGCAGTTCTTC	CASSLWSSANNEQFF
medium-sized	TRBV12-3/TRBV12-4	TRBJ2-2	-	TGTGCCAGCACCGCGGGATACCCACCCGGGGAGCTGTTTTTT	CASTAGYPPGELFF
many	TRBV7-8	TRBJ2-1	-	TGTGCCAGCAGCTTAGAGGCCTCCTACGAGCAGTTCTTC	CASSLEASYEQFF
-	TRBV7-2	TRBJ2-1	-	TGTGCCAGCAGCCCCCCGGGACTTCAAGAGACCCAGTTCTTC	CASSPPGLQETQFF
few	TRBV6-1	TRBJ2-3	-	TGTGCCAGTAGGGGGTTTTGGGGCAGCGACACAGAGACGCAGTATTTC	CASRGFWGSDTETQYF
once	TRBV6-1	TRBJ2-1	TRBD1	TGTGCCAGCAGTGAAGCGCTCACAGGGGCGTACAATGAGCAGTACTTT	CASSEALTGAYNEQYF